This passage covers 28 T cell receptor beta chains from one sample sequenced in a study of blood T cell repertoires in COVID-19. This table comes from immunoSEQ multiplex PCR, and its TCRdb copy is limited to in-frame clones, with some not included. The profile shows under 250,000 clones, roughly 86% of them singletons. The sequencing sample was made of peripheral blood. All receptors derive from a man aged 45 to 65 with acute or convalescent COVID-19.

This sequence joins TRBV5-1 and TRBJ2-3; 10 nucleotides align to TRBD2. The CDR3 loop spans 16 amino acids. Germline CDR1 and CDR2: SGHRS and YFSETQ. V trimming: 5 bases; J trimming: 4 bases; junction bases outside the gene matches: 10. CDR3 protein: CASRLIAGGTADTQYF. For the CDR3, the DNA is TGCGCCAGCAGACTAATAGCGGGAGGTACGGCAGATACGCAGTATTTT.

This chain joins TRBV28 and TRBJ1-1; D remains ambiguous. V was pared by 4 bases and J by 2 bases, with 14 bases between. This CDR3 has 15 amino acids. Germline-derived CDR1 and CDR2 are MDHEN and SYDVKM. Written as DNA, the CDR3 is TGTGCCAGCAGTTCCTCGTTTCTAGAAAACACTGAAGCTTTCTTT. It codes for CASSSSFLENTEAFF.

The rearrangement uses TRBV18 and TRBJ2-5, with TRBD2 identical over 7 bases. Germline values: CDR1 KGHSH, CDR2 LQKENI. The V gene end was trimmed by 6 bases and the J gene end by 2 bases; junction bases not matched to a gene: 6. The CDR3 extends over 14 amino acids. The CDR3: CASSLLAPQETQYF. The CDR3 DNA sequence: TGTGCCAGCTCGCTACTAGCGCCGCAAGAGACCCAGTACTTC.

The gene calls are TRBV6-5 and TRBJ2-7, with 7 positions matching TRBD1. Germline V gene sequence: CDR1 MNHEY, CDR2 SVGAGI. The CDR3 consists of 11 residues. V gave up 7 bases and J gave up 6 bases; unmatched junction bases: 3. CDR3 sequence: CASTRDSEQYF. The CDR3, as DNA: TGTGCCAGCACCCGGGACAGCGAGCAGTACTTC.

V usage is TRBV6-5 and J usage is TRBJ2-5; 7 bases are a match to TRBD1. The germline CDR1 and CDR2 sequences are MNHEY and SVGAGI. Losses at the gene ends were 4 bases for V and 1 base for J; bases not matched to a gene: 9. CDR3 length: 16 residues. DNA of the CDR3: TGTGCCAGCAGTTCACGGACAGGAGATACCCAAGAGACCCAGTACTTC. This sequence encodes CASSSRTGDTQETQYF.

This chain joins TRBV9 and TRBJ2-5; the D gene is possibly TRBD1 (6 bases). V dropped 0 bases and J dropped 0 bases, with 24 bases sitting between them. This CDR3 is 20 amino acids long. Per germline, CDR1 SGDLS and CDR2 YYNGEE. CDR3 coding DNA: TGTGCCAGCAGCGTAGAGGTCAGGACAGTGGAATGGAGGTACCAAGAGACCCAGTACTTC. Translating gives CASSVEVRTVEWRYQETQYF. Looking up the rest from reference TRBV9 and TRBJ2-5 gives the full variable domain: DSGVTQTPKHLITATGQRVTLRCSPRSGDLSVYWYQQSLDQGLQFLIQYYNGEERAKGNILERFSAQQFPDLHSELNLSSLELGDSALYFCASSVEVRTVEWRYQETQYFGPGTRLLVL.

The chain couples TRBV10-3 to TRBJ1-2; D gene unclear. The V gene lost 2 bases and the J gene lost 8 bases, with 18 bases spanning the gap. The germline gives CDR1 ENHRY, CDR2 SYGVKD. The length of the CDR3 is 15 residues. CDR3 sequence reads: CAISENPVTGEGYTF. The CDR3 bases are TGTGCCATCAGTGAGAACCCTGTTACCGGGGAGGGCTACACCTTC.

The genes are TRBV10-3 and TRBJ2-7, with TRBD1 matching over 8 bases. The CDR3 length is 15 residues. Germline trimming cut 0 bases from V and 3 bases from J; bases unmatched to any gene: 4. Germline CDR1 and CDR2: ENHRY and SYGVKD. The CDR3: CAISESEQGGYEQYF. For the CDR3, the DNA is TGTGCCATCAGTGAGTCGGAACAGGGGGGCTACGAGCAGTACTTC.

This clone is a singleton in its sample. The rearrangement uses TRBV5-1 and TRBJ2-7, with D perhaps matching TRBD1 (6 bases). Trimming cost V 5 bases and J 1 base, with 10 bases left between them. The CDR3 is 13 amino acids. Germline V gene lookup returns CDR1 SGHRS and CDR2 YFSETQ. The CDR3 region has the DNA TGCGCCAGCAGGCCGACAGGTTCCTACGAGCAGTACTTC. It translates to CASRPTGSYEQYF.

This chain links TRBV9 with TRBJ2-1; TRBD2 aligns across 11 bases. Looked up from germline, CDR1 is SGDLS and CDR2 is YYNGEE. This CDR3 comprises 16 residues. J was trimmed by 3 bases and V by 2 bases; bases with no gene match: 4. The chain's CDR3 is CASSVETSGNYNEQFF. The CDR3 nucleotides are TGTGCCAGCAGCGTCGAGACTAGCGGGAACTACAATGAGCAGTTCTTC.

The CDR3 spells CASRWGGSNEQYF. CDR3 DNA: TGCGCCAGCAGATGGGGTGGGAGCAACGAGCAGTACTTC. J is TRBJ2-7 and V is TRBV5-1; D possibly corresponds to TRBD2 (5 bases). Germline loops: CDR1 SGHRS, CDR2 YFSETQ. This CDR3 comprises 13 residues. V was trimmed by 5 bases and J by 5 bases, leaving 14 bases between them.

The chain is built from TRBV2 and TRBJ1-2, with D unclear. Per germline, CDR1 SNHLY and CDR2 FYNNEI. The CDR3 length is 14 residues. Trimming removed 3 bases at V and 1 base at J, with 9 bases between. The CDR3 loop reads CASSDGRFNYGYTF. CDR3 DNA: TGTGCCAGCAGTGATGGCAGATTTAACTATGGCTACACCTTC.

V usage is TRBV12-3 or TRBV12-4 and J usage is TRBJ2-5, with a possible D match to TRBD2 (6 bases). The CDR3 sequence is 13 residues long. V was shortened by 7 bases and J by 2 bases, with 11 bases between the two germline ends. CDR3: CASNRGTQETQYF. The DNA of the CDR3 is TGTGCCAGCAACCGGGGGACGCAAGAGACCCAGTACTTC.

The CDR3 sequence: CASSLIRNVNTEAFF. CDR3 bases: TGTGCCAGCAGCTTAATCAGGAACGTGAACACTGAAGCTTTCTTT. J is TRBJ1-1 and V is TRBV5-6; D unclear. V was clipped by 2 bases and J by 0 bases, with 11 bases between them. Germline CDR1 and CDR2: SGHDT and YYEEEE. This CDR3 is built from 15 residues.

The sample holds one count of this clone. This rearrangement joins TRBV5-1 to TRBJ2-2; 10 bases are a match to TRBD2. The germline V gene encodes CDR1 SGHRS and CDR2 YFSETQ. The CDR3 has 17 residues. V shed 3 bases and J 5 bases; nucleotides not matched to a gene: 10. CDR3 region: CASSSPSGGAYTGELFF. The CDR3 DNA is TGCGCCAGCAGCTCTCCCAGCGGGGGGGCGTATACCGGGGAGCTGTTTTTT.

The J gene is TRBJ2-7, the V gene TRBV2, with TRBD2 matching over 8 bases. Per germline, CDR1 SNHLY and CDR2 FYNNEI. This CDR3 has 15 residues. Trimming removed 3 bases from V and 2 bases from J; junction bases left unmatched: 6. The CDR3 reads CASSDRVAGTYEQYF. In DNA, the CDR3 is TGTGCCAGCAGTGACCGGGTAGCGGGGACCTACGAGCAGTACTTC.

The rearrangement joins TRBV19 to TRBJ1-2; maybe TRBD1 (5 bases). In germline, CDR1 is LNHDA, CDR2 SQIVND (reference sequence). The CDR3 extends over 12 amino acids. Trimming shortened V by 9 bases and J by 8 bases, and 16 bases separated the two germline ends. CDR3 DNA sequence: TGTGCCAGGATTGGAGGGACTCACGGCTACACCTTC. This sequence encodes CARIGGTHGYTF.

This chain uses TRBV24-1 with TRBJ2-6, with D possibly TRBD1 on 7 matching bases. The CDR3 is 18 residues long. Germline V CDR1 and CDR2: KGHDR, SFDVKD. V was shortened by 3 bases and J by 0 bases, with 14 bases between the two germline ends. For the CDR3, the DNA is TGTGCCACCAGTGATGCGGGACAGCACTTCTCTGGGGCCAACGTCCTGACTTTC. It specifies CATSDAGQHFSGANVLTF.

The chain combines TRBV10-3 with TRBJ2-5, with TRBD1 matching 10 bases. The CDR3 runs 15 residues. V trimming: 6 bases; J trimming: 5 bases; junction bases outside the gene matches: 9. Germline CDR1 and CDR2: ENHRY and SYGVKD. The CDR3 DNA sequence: TGTGCCATCAGCAGACAGGGGGCTACGGAGGAGACCCAGTACTTC. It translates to CAISRQGATEETQYF.

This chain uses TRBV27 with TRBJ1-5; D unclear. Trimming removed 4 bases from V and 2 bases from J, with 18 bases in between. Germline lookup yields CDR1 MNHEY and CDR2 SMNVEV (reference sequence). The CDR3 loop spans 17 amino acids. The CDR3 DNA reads TGTGCCAGCAGTTCCCGCCCCGGAACTATAGGCAATCAGCCCCAGCATTTT. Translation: CASSSRPGTIGNQPQHF.

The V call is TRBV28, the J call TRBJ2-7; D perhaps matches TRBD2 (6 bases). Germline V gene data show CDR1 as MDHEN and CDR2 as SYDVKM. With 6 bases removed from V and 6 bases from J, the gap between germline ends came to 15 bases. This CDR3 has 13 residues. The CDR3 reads CASRASALREQYF. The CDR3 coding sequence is TGTGCCAGCAGGGCTAGCGCCCTACGCGAGCAGTACTTC. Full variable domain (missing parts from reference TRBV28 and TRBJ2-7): DVKVTQSSRYLVKRTGEKVFLECVQDMDHENMFWYRQDPGLGLRLIYFSYDVKMKEKGDIPEGYSVSREKKERFSLILESASTNQTSMYLCASRASALREQYFGPGTRLTVT.

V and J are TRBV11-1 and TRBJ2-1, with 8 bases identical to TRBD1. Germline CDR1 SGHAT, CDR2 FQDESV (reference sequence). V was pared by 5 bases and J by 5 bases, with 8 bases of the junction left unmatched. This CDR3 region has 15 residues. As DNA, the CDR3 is TGTGCCAGCAGCCCAGGGGGCCGGGCTGACAATGAGCAGTTCTTC. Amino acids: CASSPGGRADNEQFF. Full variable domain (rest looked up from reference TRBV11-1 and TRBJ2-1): EAEVAQSPRYKITEKSQAVAFWCDPISGHATLYWYRQILGQGPELLVQFQDESVVDDSQLPKDRFSAERLKGVDSTLKIQPAELGDSAMYLCASSPGGRADNEQFFGPGTRLTVL.

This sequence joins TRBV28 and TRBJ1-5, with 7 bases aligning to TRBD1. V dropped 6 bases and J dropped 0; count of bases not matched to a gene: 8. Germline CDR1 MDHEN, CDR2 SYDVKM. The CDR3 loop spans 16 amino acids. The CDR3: CASRNRGYLSNQPQHF. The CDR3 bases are TGTGCCAGCAGGAACAGGGGTTACCTTAGCAATCAGCCCCAGCATTTT.

CDR3 bases: TGTGCCAGCAGCGGAGAGACAGATACGCAGTATTTT. Encoded protein: CASSGETDTQYF. The J gene is TRBJ2-3, the V gene TRBV6-6; D is unclear. CDR3 length equals 12 residues. V shed 6 bases and J shed 3 bases, with 7 bases lying between them. In germline, CDR1 is MNHNY, CDR2 SVGAGI (reference sequence).

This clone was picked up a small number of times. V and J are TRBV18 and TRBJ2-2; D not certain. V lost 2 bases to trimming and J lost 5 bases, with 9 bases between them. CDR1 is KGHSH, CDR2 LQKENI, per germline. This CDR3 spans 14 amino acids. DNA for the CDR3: TGTGCCAGCTCACCAAAGGTCGGGACCGGGGAGCTGTTTTTT. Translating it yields CASSPKVGTGELFF.

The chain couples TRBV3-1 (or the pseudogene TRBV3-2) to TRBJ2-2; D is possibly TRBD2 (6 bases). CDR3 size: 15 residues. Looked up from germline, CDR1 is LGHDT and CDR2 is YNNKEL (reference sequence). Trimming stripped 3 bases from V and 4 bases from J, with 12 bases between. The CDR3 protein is CASSHPGAFTGELFF. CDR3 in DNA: TGTGCCAGCAGCCATCCGGGAGCGTTCACCGGGGAGCTGTTTTTT.

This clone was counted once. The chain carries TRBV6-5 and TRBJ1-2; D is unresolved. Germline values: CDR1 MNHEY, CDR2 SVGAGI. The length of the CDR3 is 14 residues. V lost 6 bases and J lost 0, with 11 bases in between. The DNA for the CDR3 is TGTGCCAGCAGCGCGTCTGAAACTAACTATGGCTACACCTTC. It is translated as CASSASETNYGYTF.

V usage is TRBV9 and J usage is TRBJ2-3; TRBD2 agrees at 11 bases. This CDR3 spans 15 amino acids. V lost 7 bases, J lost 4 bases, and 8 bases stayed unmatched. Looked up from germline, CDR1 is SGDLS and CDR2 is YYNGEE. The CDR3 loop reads CASAGLLAGADTQYF. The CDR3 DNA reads TGTGCCAGCGCCGGGTTACTAGCGGGAGCAGATACGCAGTATTTT.